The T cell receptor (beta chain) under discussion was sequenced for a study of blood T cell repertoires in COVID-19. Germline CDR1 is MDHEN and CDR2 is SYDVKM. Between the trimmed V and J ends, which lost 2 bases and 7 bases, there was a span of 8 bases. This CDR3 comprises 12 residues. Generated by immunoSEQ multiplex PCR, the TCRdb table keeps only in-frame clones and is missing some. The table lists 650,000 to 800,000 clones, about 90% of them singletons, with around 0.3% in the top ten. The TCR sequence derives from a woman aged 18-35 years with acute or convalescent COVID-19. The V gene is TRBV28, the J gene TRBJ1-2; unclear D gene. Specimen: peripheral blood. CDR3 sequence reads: CASSLEGIGYTF. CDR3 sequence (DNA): TGTGCCAGCAGTTTAGAGGGTATTGGCTACACCTTC.